Included here is one T cell receptor beta chain sequence, with context. Its target is not known. The PCR contained 60 Vbeta and 13 Jbeta primers. Data came from immunoSEQ multiplex PCR; TCRdb stores just in-frame clones and leaves some out. The table shows 200,000 to 300,000 clones, with approximately 84% occurring only once. This sample stems from a study of cytomegalovirus exposure and HLA in healthy donors. Turning to the study itself: As an earlier analysis found, about 200 million T cells yielded about 100 million unique TCR beta sequences.

Germline-derived CDR1 and CDR2 are SGHTS and YDEGEE. This CDR3 is built from 19 residues. The junction had 8 bases not matched to a gene; V was cut back by 4 bases and J by 0 bases. General observations from the study: The classifier, whose performance was assessed in both the original and validation cohorts, reportedly diagnosed cytomegalovirus status with high specificity and sensitivity. Later on, a genetic analysis was performed. It linked a missense variant in DCLRE1C with V- and J-gene trimming of TCR beta.

The V call is TRBV5-8, the J call TRBJ2-1; 15 bases agree with TRBD2. Specimen: PBMCs. The receptor was isolated from a girl aged 2 to 9 in good health and CMV-seronegative. The chain's CDR3 is CASSPGTSGGSSSYNEQFF. CDR3 DNA sequence: TGTGCCAGCAGCCCCGGGACTAGCGGGGGGTCAAGCTCCTACAATGAGCAGTTCTTC.